What follows are 18 T cell receptor beta chains derived from one specimen sequenced in a study of blood T cell repertoires in COVID-19 (dated by TCRdb to 2019 to 2021). Libraries were made using the immunoSEQ multiplex PCR assay. The clones in this table, taken by TCRdb from immuneACCESS, are in-frame only. Not every clone is retained; where verified, under half of the shortfall comes from an unresolved V gene, and the cause of the rest is unknown. The sample records about 40,000 clones, 80% to 90% of which are singletons. Around 16% of the sample is held by the ten biggest clonotypes. Sequenced sample: peripheral blood. The receptors here all came from a man between 65 and 85 years old with active COVID-19.

The V gene is TRBV7-9, the J gene TRBJ1-1; D may be TRBD1 (5 bases). Germline V lookup: CDR1 SEHNR, CDR2 FQNEAQ (reference sequence). Trimming took off 0 bases at V and 0 bases at J, with 11 bases between the two ends. There are 16 residues in the CDR3. The CDR3 DNA follows: TGTGCCAGCAGCTTAGCCGGGGGGTCCTTGAACACTGAAGCTTTCTTT. This sequence encodes CASSLAGGSLNTEAFF.

The rearrangement links TRBV5-5 to TRBJ1-1; D not resolved. The germline V gene has CDR1 SGHKS and CDR2 YYEKEE (reference sequence). The CDR3 is 14 residues long. Between the trimmed V and J ends, which lost 4 bases and 0 bases, there was a span of 10 bases. CDR3 in DNA: TGTGCCAGCAGCCCCAGAGGGATGAACACTGAAGCTTTCTTT. Amino acids: CASSPRGMNTEAFF.

The V gene is TRBV7-9, the J gene TRBJ1-2; weak D call: TRBD1 (6 bases). CDR1 SEHNR and CDR2 FQNEAQ come from the germline V gene (reference sequence). Trimming stripped 4 bases from V and 2 bases from J, with 14 bases between. The CDR3 is made up of 15 amino acids. Here the CDR3 reads CASSSQNGQNYGYTF. The CDR3 DNA sequence: TGTGCCAGCAGCTCCCAAAACGGACAGAACTATGGCTACACCTTC.

This rearrangement joins TRBV6-2 or TRBV6-3 to TRBJ2-5, with D possibly matching TRBD1 (6 bases). With 4 bases removed from V and 7 bases from J, the gap between germline ends came to 10 bases. Germline loops: CDR1 MNHEY, CDR2 SVGEGT. The CDR3 runs 12 residues. The CDR3 region has the DNA TGTGCCAGCAGTTCCGGACAGTGGACCCAGTACTTC. As protein: CASSSGQWTQYF.

The J gene is TRBJ2-7, the V gene TRBV7-6; possible D gene TRBD1, 6 bases. The CDR3 is 15 amino acids. Trimming stripped 4 bases from V and 1 base from J, with 14 bases between. Germline CDR1 SGHVS, CDR2 FNYEAQ. The CDR3 DNA reads as TGTGCCAGCAGCTCTTCCCGGGACAAGTCCTACGAGCAGTACTTC. Protein product: CASSSSRDKSYEQYF. Using reference TRBV7-6 and TRBJ2-7 for the parts outside the CDR3, the full variable domain is GAGVSQSPRYKVTKRGQDVALRCDPISGHVSLYWYRQALGQGPEFLTYFNYEAQQDKSGLPNDRFSAERPEGSISTLTIQRTEQRDSAMYRCASSSSRDKSYEQYFGPGTRLTVT.

The chain combines TRBV19 with TRBJ1-5, with D unresolved. Germline V gene sequence: CDR1 LNHDA, CDR2 SQIVND (reference sequence). V was pared by 3 bases and J by 0 bases, with 6 bases between. This CDR3 is 14 amino acids long. The DNA for the CDR3 is TGTGCCAGTAGTATCTCCAGTAGCAATCAGCCCCAGCATTTT. It codes for CASSISSSNQPQHF.

This clone has only one observation. This rearrangement joins TRBV19 to TRBJ1-1; tentatively, D is TRBD1 (6 bases). Between the trimmed V and J ends, which lost 4 bases and 6 bases, there was a span of 21 bases. CDR3 length: 16 amino acids. Looked up from germline, CDR1 is LNHDA and CDR2 is SQIVND (reference sequence). The CDR3 coding sequence is TGTGCCAGTAGTACAAGACGGACAGCCAGTGGCGCTGAAGCTTTCTTT. As protein: CASSTRRTASGAEAFF.

This chain uses TRBV3-1 (or the pseudogene TRBV3-2) with TRBJ2-5, with D maybe TRBD2 (7 bases). V lost 0 bases and J lost 5, with 16 bases in between. CDR1 is LGHDT, CDR2 YNNKEL, per germline (reference sequence). This CDR3 is built from 16 residues. The CDR3 loop is CASSQDVRGGGETQYF. CDR3 nucleotide sequence: TGTGCCAGCAGCCAAGATGTTAGGGGGGGCGGTGAGACCCAGTACTTC.

This sequence joins TRBV11-3 and TRBJ2-3; no firm D call. V was pared by 4 bases and J by 0 bases, with 8 bases between. From germline, CDR1 is SGHNT and CDR2 YENEEA. The CDR3 length is 14 residues. DNA for the CDR3: TGTGCCAGCAGCTCGACACCTAGCACAGATACGCAGTATTTT. Its translation is CASSSTPSTDTQYF.

The rearrangement uses TRBV19 and TRBJ1-5; maybe TRBD1 (6 bases). The CDR3 has 15 residues. Germline CDR1 reads LNHDA; CDR2 reads SQIVND (reference sequence). V shed 9 bases and J shed 0 bases, with 15 bases lying between them. CDR3 protein: CASLDTGYSNQPQHF. CDR3 coding DNA: TGTGCCAGCCTAGATACAGGGTATAGCAATCAGCCCCAGCATTTT.

Concerning this clone: The junction does not match germline at one end; this may be a read error. This sample includes further DNA sequences coding for the same CDR3. As DNA, the CDR3 is TGCGCCAGTAGCTTGGAGGGGCCCACTAGCACAGATACGCAGTATTTT. It specifies CASSLEGPTSTDTQYF. The chain links TRBV5-1 to TRBJ2-3; D possibly corresponds to TRBD2 (6 bases). Per the germline V gene, CDR1 is SGHRS and CDR2 is YFSETQ. This CDR3 spans 16 amino acids.

This chain links TRBV4-1 with TRBJ2-3; TRBD2 matches at 7 bases. The CDR3 sequence is 20 residues long. Germline loops: CDR1 MGHRA, CDR2 YSYEKL. V lost 6 bases to trimming and J lost 5 bases; unmatched junction nucleotides: 26. CDR3 sequence (DNA): TGCGCCAGCAGACACCGGATTGGGGAAGCTAGCGGCGGGGCGATAGATACGCAGTATTTT. Its protein is CASRHRIGEASGGAIDTQYF.

DNA for the CDR3: TGTGCCAGCAGCTTAGCGAGCGGGACGGGATCCTACGAGCAGTACTTC. Encoded protein: CASSLASGTGSYEQYF. The V and J genes are TRBV7-2 and TRBJ2-7; 7 bases fit TRBD2. This CDR3 contains 16 residues. The ends lost 0 bases at V and 1 base at J; junction bases unmatched: 6. Germline V gene lookup returns CDR1 SGHTA and CDR2 FQGNSA.

The genes are TRBV19 and TRBJ2-2; 12 bases match TRBD1. Per the germline V gene, CDR1 is LNHDA and CDR2 is SQIVND (reference sequence). This CDR3 is 15 amino acids long. Trimming cost V 10 bases and J 9 bases; bases outside gene matches: 12. CDR3 amino acids: CATTGTGGAVRELFF. The CDR3 region has the DNA TGTGCCACTACTGGGACAGGGGGCGCCGTTCGGGAGCTGTTTTTT. The full variable domain, in which reference TRBV19 and TRBJ2-2 provide the parts outside the CDR3, is DGGITQSPKYLFRKEGQNVTLSCEQNLNHDAMYWYRQDPGQGLRLIYYSQIVNDFQKGDIAEGYSVSREKKESFPLTVTSAQKNPTAFYLCATTGTGGAVRELFFGEGSRLTVL.

The chain is built from TRBV9 and TRBJ2-7, with TRBD2 matching 7 bases. Germline CDR1 reads SGDLS; CDR2 reads YYNGEE. The trim removed 1 base at V and 5 bases at J, leaving 9 bases unmatched. The CDR3 totals 15 residues. The CDR3: CASSVIGGISDEQYF. CDR3 nucleotides: TGTGCCAGCAGCGTAATCGGGGGGATCTCAGACGAGCAGTACTTC.

A single count supports this clone. This chain uses TRBV5-8 with TRBJ1-1, with 7 nucleotides matching TRBD1. From germline, CDR1 is SGHTS and CDR2 YDEGEE. CDR3 size: 16 residues. Trimming removed 1 base from V and 2 bases from J; junction bases left unmatched: 8. CDR3 loop: CASSLSLHRGNTEAFF. In DNA, the CDR3 is TGTGCCAGCAGCTTGTCCCTACACAGGGGTAACACTGAAGCTTTCTTT.

This chain's CDR3 is CASRRGTSYEQYF. The DNA for the CDR3 is TGTGCCAGCAGACGCGGGACTAGCTACGAGCAGTACTTC. The chain employs TRBV3-1 (or the pseudogene TRBV3-2) and TRBJ2-7; 8 bases match TRBD2. The V gene's germline CDR1 is LGHDT and CDR2 YNNKEL (reference sequence). The CDR3 loop spans 13 amino acids. Trimming took 6 bases from V and 3 from J; bases not matched to a gene: 4.

This clone was counted once. The rearrangement joins TRBV5-5 to TRBJ1-1; no clear D. The CDR3 extends over 15 amino acids. Germline CDR1 reads SGHKS; CDR2 reads YYEKEE (reference sequence). Deletions cut 2 bases from V and 2 bases from J, with 13 bases between. The CDR3 region is CASSFVPTVNTEAFF. As DNA, the CDR3 is TGTGCCAGCAGCTTCGTTCCCACAGTTAACACTGAAGCTTTCTTT.